What follows is one TCR beta chain and its context. Its antigen is still unknown. The sample is drawn from a study of CXCR3-negative and CXCR3-positive naive CD8 T cells. General study findings and limits: The TRB CDR3s that CXCR3-positive naive cells carried were more hydrophobic than those of CXCR3-negative naive cells.

The TRB cDNA libraries were prepared by 5' RACE with UMI labels. TCRdb re-analyzed the 5' RACE reads; it lists each CDR3 protein once, without DNA. The sample table sets out 75,000 to 90,000 distinct CDR3 sequences. Per the germline V gene, CDR1 is PRHDT and CDR2 is FYEKMQ (reference sequence). The length of the CDR3 is 14 residues. Specimen: naive CXCR3+ CD8+ T cells from blood. The subset: CD45RO-CCR7+CD27+CD95- naive CD8+ T cells expressing CXCR3 (TNR3+). The chain has TRBV13 and TRBJ2-7; there is no DNA to check the TCRdb D call of TRBD1. The source is a human donor in good health. Some clones in this sample may be carry-over from other donors' samples. The CDR3 protein is CASSPPTGAYEQYF.